The rows below give T cell receptor beta chains drawn from one sample of a study of human T cells and chemical hapten exposure. TCRdb redid the calling of the RACE reads with MiXCR, one entry per CDR3 protein. This table has approximately 88,000 distinct CDR3 sequences, 13% appearing once. Sequencing was performed on whole blood, taken in connection with sensitization to the hapten diphenylcyclopropenone (DPC). The receptors were gathered from a woman aged 45-59 years with alopecia areata. Some clones in this sample may be carry-over from other donors' samples. CDR3s include the opening cysteine and the closing phenylalanine or tryptophan. A D gene is named only where the DNA matches it firmly. Size tells how often a clone was seen (once, few, many) or the class of an expanded clone, and some rows leave it out.

J,V,size,D,DNA,CDR3
TRBJ1-6,TRBV11-2,few,NA,TGTGCCAGCAGCTTAGTACCCAGGGGTAATTCACCCCTCCACTTT,CASSLVPRGNSPLHF
TRBJ2-5,TRBV15,NA,NA,TGTGCCACCAGTCCTTCCCAGGCTAGATCCGAGACCCAGTACTTC,CATSPSQARSETQYF
TRBJ2-3,TRBV12-3/TRBV12-4,NA,NA,TGTGCCAGCAGTTTCGGTGTGGATACGCAGTATTTT,CASSFGVDTQYF
TRBJ2-3,TRBV11-2,many,NA,TGTGCCAGCAGCTTAGCGGCGGGACCCACAGATACGCAGTATTTT,CASSLAAGPTDTQYF
TRBJ1-1,TRBV5-6,NA,NA,TGTGCCAGCACCATACAGGGTGTGATGAACACTGAAGCTTTCTTT,CASTIQGVMNTEAFF
TRBJ2-7,TRBV28,few,TRBD2,TGTGCCAGCAGCCAACTAGCGTCTGTCTCCTACGAGCAGTACTTC,CASSQLASVSYEQYF
TRBJ2-1,TRBV20-1,few,NA,TGCAGTGCTAGACTCAGGGGGGGGACTGACAAGATTAAATACAATGAGCAGTTCTTC,CSARLRGGTDKIKYNEQFF
TRBJ2-7,TRBV7-9,many,TRBD2,TGTGCCAGCAGCTTCGCTAGCGGGAGCATTAGGGGGGAGCAGTACTTC,CASSFASGSIRGEQYF
TRBJ1-2,TRBV5-1,NA,TRBD1,TGCGCCAGCAGCTTGGCCACGGACAGGGGAGAGTATGGCTACACCTTC,CASSLATDRGEYGYTF
TRBJ2-3,TRBV20-1,many,NA,TGCAGTGCTAAAGAAAGACCGGGGACAGATACGCAGTATTTT,CSAKERPGTDTQYF
TRBJ2-5,TRBV29-1,many,NA,TGCAGCGTAGCAGCACAAGAGACCCAGTACTTC,CSVAAQETQYF